This TCR beta chain was identified in a study of blood T cell repertoires in COVID-19. Looking at the study overall: COVID-19 samples collected from the United States, Italy and Spain covered acute and convalescent phases.

Per the authors' pipeline: Amplified reference gene primers provided the basis for estimating nucleated cell counts. Method: immunoSEQ multiplex PCR; TCRdb's copy keeps in-frame clones and lacks some. D and trimming come from the DNA, and the V and J calls and clone size come from that table. The sample records approximately 500,000 clones, 70% to 90% being singletons. Germline-derived CDR1 and CDR2 are LNHDA and SQIVND (reference sequence). The CDR3 has 20 amino acids. Trimming removed 7 bases at V and 3 bases at J, with 32 bases between. The material sequenced was peripheral blood. The chain carries TRBV19 and TRBJ2-3; D may be TRBD2 (5 bases). This clonotype was sampled from a human donor in a cohort sampled during active COVID-19. CDR3 DNA sequence: TGTGCCAGTACCCTCATACACCCGAGCGAGGGCTTTCAATGGACAGATACGCAGTATTTT. This encodes CASTLIHPSEGFQWTDTQYF.